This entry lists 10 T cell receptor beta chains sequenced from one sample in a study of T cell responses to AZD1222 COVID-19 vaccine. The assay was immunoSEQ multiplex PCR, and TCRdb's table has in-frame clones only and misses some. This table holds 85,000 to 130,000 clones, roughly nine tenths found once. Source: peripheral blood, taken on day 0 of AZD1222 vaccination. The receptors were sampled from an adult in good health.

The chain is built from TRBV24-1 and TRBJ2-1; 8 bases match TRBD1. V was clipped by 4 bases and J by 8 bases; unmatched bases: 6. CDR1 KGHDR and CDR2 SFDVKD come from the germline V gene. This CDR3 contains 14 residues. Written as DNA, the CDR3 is TGTGCCACCAGTGACCCGGACAGGGTTCATGAGCAGTTCTTC. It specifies CATSDPDRVHEQFF.

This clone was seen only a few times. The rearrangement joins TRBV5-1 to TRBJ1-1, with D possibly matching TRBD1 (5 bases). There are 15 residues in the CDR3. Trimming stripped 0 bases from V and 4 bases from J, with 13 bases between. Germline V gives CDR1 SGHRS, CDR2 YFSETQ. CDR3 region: CASSLGSGLFTEAFF. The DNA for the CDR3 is TGCGCCAGCAGCTTGGGTTCAGGGCTCTTCACTGAAGCTTTCTTT.

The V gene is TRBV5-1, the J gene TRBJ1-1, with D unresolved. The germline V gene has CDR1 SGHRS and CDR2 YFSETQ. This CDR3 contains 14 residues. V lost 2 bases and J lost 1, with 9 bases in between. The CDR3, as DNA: TGCGCCAGCAGCTTCTCGGGCGGGAACACTGAAGCTTTCTTT. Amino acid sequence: CASSFSGGNTEAFF.

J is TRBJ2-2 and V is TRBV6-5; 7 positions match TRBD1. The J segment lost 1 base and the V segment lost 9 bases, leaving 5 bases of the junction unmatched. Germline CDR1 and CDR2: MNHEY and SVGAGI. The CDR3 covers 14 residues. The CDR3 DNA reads TGTGCCAGTGTTAGGACAGGGAACACCGGGGAGCTGTTTTTT. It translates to CASVRTGNTGELFF.

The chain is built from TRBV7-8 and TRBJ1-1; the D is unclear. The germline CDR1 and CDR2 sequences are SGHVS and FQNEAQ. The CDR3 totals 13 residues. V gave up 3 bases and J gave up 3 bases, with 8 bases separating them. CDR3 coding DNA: TGTGCCAGCAGCTTGATCGTAGACACTGAAGCTTTCTTT. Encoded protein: CASSLIVDTEAFF.

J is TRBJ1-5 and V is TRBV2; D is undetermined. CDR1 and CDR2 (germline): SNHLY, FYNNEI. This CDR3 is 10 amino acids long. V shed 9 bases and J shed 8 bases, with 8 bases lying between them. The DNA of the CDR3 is TGTGCCAGAATTTGGAAGCCCCAGCATTTT. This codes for CARIWKPQHF.

The CDR3 loop is CASSEGWGIGTEAFF. The CDR3, as DNA: TGTGCCAGCAGTGAAGGTTGGGGGATTGGCACTGAAGCTTTCTTT. The chain is built from TRBV6-1 and TRBJ1-1; tentatively, D is TRBD1 (5 bases). V lost 1 base and J 4 bases, leaving 13 bases between the germline ends. Germline CDR1 and CDR2: MNHNS and SASEGT. The CDR3 contains 15 residues.

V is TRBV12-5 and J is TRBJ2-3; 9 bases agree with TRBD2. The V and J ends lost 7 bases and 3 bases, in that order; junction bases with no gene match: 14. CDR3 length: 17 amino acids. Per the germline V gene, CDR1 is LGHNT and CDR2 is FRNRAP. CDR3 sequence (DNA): TGTGCTAGTGCCCTCCCCCGGTCAGCGGGGGGTACAGATACGCAGTATTTT. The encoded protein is CASALPRSAGGTDTQYF. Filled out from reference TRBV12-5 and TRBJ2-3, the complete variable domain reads DARVTQTPRHKVTEMGQEVTMRCQPILGHNTVFWYRQTMMQGLELLAYFRNRAPLDDSGMPKDRFSAEMPDATLATLKIQPSEPRDSAVYFCASALPRSAGGTDTQYFGPGTRLTVL.

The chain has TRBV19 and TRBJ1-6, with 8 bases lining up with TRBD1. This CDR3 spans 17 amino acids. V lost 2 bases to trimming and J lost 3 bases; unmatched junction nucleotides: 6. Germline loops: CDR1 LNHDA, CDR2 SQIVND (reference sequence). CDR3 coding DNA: TGTGCCAGTAGTATAACGGCAGGGGGCTTCTATAATTCACCCCTCCACTTT. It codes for CASSITAGGFYNSPLHF.

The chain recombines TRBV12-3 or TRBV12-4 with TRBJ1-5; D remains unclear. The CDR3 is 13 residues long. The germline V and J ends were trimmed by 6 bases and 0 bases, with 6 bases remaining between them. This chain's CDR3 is CASSPYSNQPQHF. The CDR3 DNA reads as TGTGCCAGCAGCCCTTATAGCAATCAGCCCCAGCATTTT.